This T cell receptor beta chain was retrieved from a study of T cell responses to AZD1222 COVID-19 vaccine. This clone was picked up a small number of times. Its antigen is unknown. Profiling relied on immunoSEQ multiplex PCR, and the TCRdb table lists in-frame clones only, not all of them. The repertoire holds just under 150,000 clones, with more than 70% as singletons. Second-dose groups at about 4 or about 12 weeks were pooled. Study findings and constraints: Baseline serology detected seropositivity in only 5 to 7 AZD1222 recipients. Donors were chiefly white British, with a greater number of females, and clonal diversity was perhaps underestimated.

This CDR3 region has 12 residues. Deletions cut 7 bases from V and 7 bases from J, with 10 bases between. The V and J genes are TRBV12-3 or TRBV12-4 and TRBJ1-4, with TRBD1 as a possible D gene (6 bases). This receptor was identified in an adult who received the AZD1222 COVID-19 vaccine. Sample: peripheral blood, taken 28 days after the second AZD1222 dose. CDR3 region: CASKRGGEKLFF. In DNA form, the CDR3 reads TGTGCCAGCAAGAGGGGGGGTGAAAAACTGTTTTTT.